The rows below give T cell receptor beta chains drawn from one sample of a study of T cells after yellow fever vaccination. TCRdb reprocessed the 5' RACE reads via MiXCR and lists one record per CDR3 protein. The sample holds 200,000 to 300,000 distinct CDR3 sequences; under 15% are singletons and the top ten take roughly 0.5%. The input for sequencing was CD4+ T cells sorted from PBMCs, taken 45 days after the yellow fever booster vaccination. The source is a man under 40 who received the YFV17D yellow fever vaccine. Each CDR3 is given with its conserved first and last residue. Each record gives: J gene, V gene, clone size, D gene, CDR3 protein, CDR3 DNA. A D gene is named only where the DNA matches it firmly. Expanded clones are given a class, and other clones once, few, many or no size at all.

j_gene: TRBJ2-1; v_gene: TRBV9; abundance: NA; d_gene: TRBD2; CDR3aa: CASSATLAGPYNEQFF; CDR3nt: TGTGCCAGCAGCGCGACCCTAGCGGGACCCTACAATGAGCAGTTCTTC
j_gene: TRBJ2-7; v_gene: TRBV5-1; abundance: few; d_gene: NA; CDR3aa: CASSLLYGETYEQYF; CDR3nt: TGCGCCAGCAGCCTATTATACGGAGAGACCTACGAGCAGTACTTC
j_gene: TRBJ2-7; v_gene: TRBV28; abundance: many; d_gene: TRBD2; CDR3aa: CASRITSGRPYEQYF; CDR3nt: TGTGCCAGCAGAATTACTAGCGGACGTCCCTACGAGCAGTACTTC
j_gene: TRBJ2-5; v_gene: TRBV27; abundance: NA; d_gene: TRBD1; CDR3aa: CASSRTGGGETQYF; CDR3nt: TGTGCCAGCAGCCGGACAGGTGGTGGGGAGACCCAGTACTTC
j_gene: TRBJ2-4; v_gene: TRBV18; abundance: NA; d_gene: NA; CDR3aa: CASPPAHRNIQYF; CDR3nt: TGTGCCAGCCCACCGGCCCATAGGAACATTCAGTACTTC
j_gene: TRBJ2-5; v_gene: TRBV24-1; abundance: NA; d_gene: NA; CDR3aa: CATSGTGMETQYF; CDR3nt: TGTGCCACCAGTGGTACGGGGATGGAGACCCAGTACTTC
j_gene: TRBJ2-5; v_gene: TRBV7-2; abundance: few; d_gene: TRBD2; CDR3aa: CASSLVAGTQVTQYF; CDR3nt: TGTGCCAGCAGCTTAGTAGCGGGAACCCAAGTGACCCAGTACTTC
j_gene: TRBJ2-1; v_gene: TRBV7-2; abundance: many; d_gene: NA; CDR3aa: CASSPGTFYNEQFF; CDR3nt: TGTGCCAGCAGCCCCGGGACTTTTTACAATGAGCAGTTCTTC
j_gene: TRBJ2-3; v_gene: TRBV11-2; abundance: NA; d_gene: NA; CDR3aa: CASSFGAATDTQYF; CDR3nt: TGTGCCAGCAGCTTCGGAGCGGCCACAGATACGCAGTATTTT
j_gene: TRBJ1-6; v_gene: TRBV7-2; abundance: few; d_gene: NA; CDR3aa: CASSPGGPPALHF; CDR3nt: TGTGCCAGCAGCCCGGGCGGGCCGCCGGCCCTCCACTTT
j_gene: TRBJ2-7; v_gene: TRBV2; abundance: few; d_gene: NA; CDR3aa: CASDSGYEQYF; CDR3nt: TGTGCCAGCGATAGTGGGTACGAGCAGTACTTC
j_gene: TRBJ2-3; v_gene: TRBV5-1; abundance: many; d_gene: TRBD1; CDR3aa: CASSRDRRTDTQYF; CDR3nt: TGCGCCAGCAGCCGGGACAGGAGGACAGATACGCAGTATTTT
j_gene: TRBJ2-1; v_gene: TRBV21-1; abundance: few; d_gene: NA; CDR3aa: CASSKGLAGGSSYNEQFF; CDR3nt: TGTGCCAGCAGCAAAGGGCTAGCGGGAGGGAGCTCCTACAATGAGCAGTTCTTC
j_gene: TRBJ1-1; v_gene: TRBV29-1; abundance: NA; d_gene: TRBD1; CDR3aa: CSGNRGPRNTEAFF; CDR3nt: TGCAGCGGAAACAGGGGGCCCCGGAACACTGAAGCTTTCTTT
j_gene: TRBJ1-1; v_gene: TRBV6-6; abundance: NA; d_gene: NA; CDR3aa: CASSSLMEAFF; CDR3nt: TGTGCCAGCAGTTCCTTAATGGAAGCTTTCTTT
j_gene: TRBJ2-1; v_gene: TRBV3-1; abundance: NA; d_gene: NA; CDR3aa: CASSQERLEVNEQFF; CDR3nt: TGTGCCAGCAGCCAAGAGCGACTGGAGGTAAATGAGCAGTTCTTC
j_gene: TRBJ2-3; v_gene: TRBV7-6; abundance: NA; d_gene: TRBD2; CDR3aa: CASSSSGLGRDTQYF; CDR3nt: TGTGCCAGCAGCTCGTCGGGACTAGGACGAGATACGCAGTATTTT
j_gene: TRBJ1-1; v_gene: TRBV20-1; abundance: few; d_gene: TRBD1; CDR3aa: CSAKRRQGAGNTEAFF; CDR3nt: TGCAGTGCTAAGAGAAGGCAGGGGGCGGGGAACACTGAAGCTTTCTTT
j_gene: TRBJ2-1; v_gene: TRBV23-1; abundance: few; d_gene: NA; CDR3aa: CASSQTPLAGVQFF; CDR3nt: TGCGCCAGCAGTCAAACCCCCCTGGCAGGAGTGCAGTTCTTC
j_gene: TRBJ2-1; v_gene: TRBV5-6; abundance: many; d_gene: TRBD2; CDR3aa: CASSPGLASNEQFF; CDR3nt: TGTGCCAGCAGCCCGGGACTAGCGAGCAATGAGCAGTTCTTC
j_gene: TRBJ2-5; v_gene: TRBV5-1; abundance: few; d_gene: TRBD1; CDR3aa: CASSTTGEETQYF; CDR3nt: TGCGCCAGCAGCACGACAGGGGAGGAGACCCAGTACTTC
j_gene: TRBJ2-2; v_gene: TRBV4-3; abundance: NA; d_gene: NA; CDR3aa: CASSQEGLVTGELFF; CDR3nt: TGCGCCAGCAGCCAAGAGGGGCTGGTCACCGGGGAGCTGTTTTTT
j_gene: TRBJ1-2; v_gene: TRBV19; abundance: few; d_gene: NA; CDR3aa: CASIRKTGLDYGYTF; CDR3nt: TGTGCCAGTATTCGAAAAACAGGTTTGGACTATGGCTACACCTTC
j_gene: TRBJ2-7; v_gene: TRBV6-6; abundance: NA; d_gene: TRBD1; CDR3aa: CASTKQGAYEQYF; CDR3nt: TGTGCCAGCACTAAACAGGGGGCGTACGAGCAGTACTTC
j_gene: TRBJ2-2; v_gene: TRBV20-1; abundance: NA; d_gene: TRBD2; CDR3aa: CSAGTSNTGELFF; CDR3nt: TGCAGTGCTGGGACTAGCAACACCGGGGAGCTGTTTTTT
j_gene: TRBJ2-3; v_gene: TRBV20-1; abundance: many; d_gene: NA; CDR3aa: CSARSGGTDTQYF; CDR3nt: TGCAGTGCTCGTAGCGGCGGCACAGATACGCAGTATTTT
j_gene: TRBJ2-3; v_gene: TRBV28; abundance: few; d_gene: TRBD2; CDR3aa: CASSLVTSGRAVAGTQYF; CDR3nt: TGTGCCAGCAGTTTGGTGACTAGCGGGAGGGCCGTGGCAGGTACGCAGTATTTT
j_gene: TRBJ2-6; v_gene: TRBV5-4; abundance: few; d_gene: NA; CDR3aa: CASSLEGIMTGANVLTF; CDR3nt: TGTGCCAGCAGCTTGGAGGGGATAATGACTGGGGCCAACGTCCTGACTTTC
j_gene: TRBJ2-5; v_gene: TRBV20-1; abundance: NA; d_gene: TRBD2; CDR3aa: CSASLAGRGTLGAQTQYF; CDR3nt: TGCAGTGCTAGCCTAGCGGGAAGGGGGACCCTGGGAGCCCAGACCCAGTACTTC
j_gene: TRBJ2-2; v_gene: TRBV5-5; abundance: many; d_gene: NA; CDR3aa: CASSTSAGELFF; CDR3nt: TGTGCCAGCAGCACCAGCGCCGGGGAGCTGTTTTTT
j_gene: TRBJ2-2; v_gene: TRBV7-8; abundance: NA; d_gene: TRBD2; CDR3aa: CASSLGTSPVAGELFF; CDR3nt: TGTGCCAGCAGCTTAGGGACTAGTCCGGTCGCCGGGGAGCTGTTTTTT
j_gene: TRBJ2-3; v_gene: TRBV7-2; abundance: few; d_gene: NA; CDR3aa: CATSPRHTDTQYF; CDR3nt: TGTGCCACTTCCCCGCGGCATACAGATACGCAGTATTTT
j_gene: TRBJ2-7; v_gene: TRBV6-5; abundance: few; d_gene: TRBD1; CDR3aa: CASSYGGTGIYEQYF; CDR3nt: TGTGCCAGCAGTTACGGGGGGACAGGGATCTACGAGCAGTACTTC
j_gene: TRBJ2-7; v_gene: TRBV3-1; abundance: few; d_gene: NA; CDR3aa: CASSHSGYYEQYF; CDR3nt: TGTGCCAGCAGCCATAGTGGCTACTACGAGCAGTACTTC
j_gene: TRBJ2-7; v_gene: TRBV12-3/TRBV12-4; abundance: few; d_gene: NA; CDR3aa: CASSFGTKDEQYF; CDR3nt: TGTGCCAGCAGTTTTGGGACCAAGGACGAGCAGTACTTC
j_gene: TRBJ2-1; v_gene: TRBV29-1; abundance: few; d_gene: NA; CDR3aa: CSVQLVSAISYNEQFF; CDR3nt: TGCAGCGTTCAACTGGTTAGCGCCATCTCCTACAATGAGCAGTTCTTC
j_gene: TRBJ2-5; v_gene: TRBV20-1; abundance: few; d_gene: TRBD1; CDR3aa: CSAATGGEETQYF; CDR3nt: TGCAGTGCCGCGACAGGGGGCGAAGAGACCCAGTACTTC
j_gene: TRBJ1-4; v_gene: TRBV5-1; abundance: once; d_gene: NA; CDR3aa: CASSRGPGEKLFF; CDR3nt: TGCGCCAGCAGCCGTGGACCGGGGGAAAAACTGTTTTTT
j_gene: TRBJ1-1; v_gene: TRBV25-1; abundance: few; d_gene: TRBD1; CDR3aa: CASRARGENTEAFF; CDR3nt: TGTGCCAGCAGGGCCAGGGGGGAGAACACTGAAGCTTTCTTT
j_gene: TRBJ1-1; v_gene: TRBV6-4; abundance: NA; d_gene: NA; CDR3aa: CASSEAGDTEAFF; CDR3nt: TGTGCCAGCAGTGAAGCCGGGGACACTGAAGCTTTCTTT
j_gene: TRBJ2-7; v_gene: TRBV5-5; abundance: medium-sized; d_gene: NA; CDR3aa: CASSLETFSYEQYF; CDR3nt: TGTGCCAGCAGCTTGGAAACATTCTCCTACGAGCAGTACTTC
j_gene: TRBJ2-1; v_gene: TRBV10-3; abundance: NA; d_gene: TRBD2; CDR3aa: CATASKGLAGYNEQFF; CDR3nt: TGTGCCACCGCCTCGAAGGGACTAGCGGGCTACAATGAGCAGTTCTTC
j_gene: TRBJ2-3; v_gene: TRBV21-1; abundance: many; d_gene: NA; CDR3aa: CASSKTGLGDRRDTQYF; CDR3nt: TGTGCCAGCAGCAAGACTGGACTAGGGGACCGACGGGATACGCAGTATTTT